This T cell receptor beta chain derives from a study of blood T cells in healthy people across ages. Trimming shortened V by 3 bases and J by 1 base, and 8 bases separated the two germline ends. CDR1 is MGHRA and CDR2 is YSYEKL in the germline V gene. The CDR3 contains 14 residues. A few counts support this clonotype. The use of a sample-barcoded 5' primer and a J-beta primer mix characterized a second PCR of roughly 7 to 11 cycles. TCRdb re-called the 5' RACE reads through MiXCR, storing one row per CDR3 protein. The repertoire holds over 1,200,000 distinct CDR3 sequences, roughly 59% seen once, with over 6.5% in the top ten.

V usage is TRBV4-1 and J usage is TRBJ2-3; a possible D gene is TRBD1 (6 bases). The source of this sequence is a man between 18 and 35 years old in good health. Input material: blood. The CDR3 nucleotides are TGCGCCAGCAGCCACCGACAGGGCACAGATACGCAGTATTTT. It specifies CASSHRQGTDTQYF.